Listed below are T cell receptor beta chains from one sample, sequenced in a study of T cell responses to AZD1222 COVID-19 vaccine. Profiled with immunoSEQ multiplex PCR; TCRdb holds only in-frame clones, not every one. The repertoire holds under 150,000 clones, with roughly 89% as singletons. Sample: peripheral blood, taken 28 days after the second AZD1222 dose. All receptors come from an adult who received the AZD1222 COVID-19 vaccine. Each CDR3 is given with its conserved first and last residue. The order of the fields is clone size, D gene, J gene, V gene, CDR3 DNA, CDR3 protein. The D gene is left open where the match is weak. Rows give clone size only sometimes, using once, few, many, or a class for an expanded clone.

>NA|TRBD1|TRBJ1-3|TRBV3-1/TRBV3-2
TGTGCCAGCAGCCAAACGGACAGGTGGGGAAACACCATATATTTT
CASSQTDRWGNTIYF
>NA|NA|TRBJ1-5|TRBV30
TGTGCCTGGAGTGCGACCTCCGGGAGCCAGCCCCAGCATTTT
CAWSATSGSQPQHF
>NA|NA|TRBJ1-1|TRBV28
TGTGCCAGCAGTTCGCCCTCGGTAGGGATCATGAACACTGAAGCTTTCTTT
CASSSPSVGIMNTEAFF
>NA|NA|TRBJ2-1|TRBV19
TGTGCCAGTAGTATGAACCGTGCCTACAATGAGCAGTTCTTC
CASSMNRAYNEQFF
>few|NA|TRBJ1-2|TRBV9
TGTGCCAGCAGCGTAGGGGATTACCCCGACCCCGGCTATGGCTACACCTTC
CASSVGDYPDPGYGYTF
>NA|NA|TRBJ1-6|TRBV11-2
TGTGCCAGCAGCTTAGATCGACCCGCCGGGGGTTCACCCCTCCACTTT
CASSLDRPAGGSPLHF
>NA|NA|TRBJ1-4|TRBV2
TGTGCCAGCACTCTGTTTCAGGGGTTGAGGGAAAAACTGTTTTTT
CASTLFQGLREKLFF
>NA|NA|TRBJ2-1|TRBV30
TGTGCCTGGAGTATTGGGCTCCTTAGCTCCTACAATGAGCAGTTCTTC
CAWSIGLLSSYNEQFF
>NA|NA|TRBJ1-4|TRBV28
TGTGCCAGCAGTTCGGGGCGTGAAAAACTGTTTTTT
CASSSGREKLFF
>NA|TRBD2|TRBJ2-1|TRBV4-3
TGCGCCAGCAGCCTCGATCTAGCGGAGGGTTACAATGAGCAGTTCTTC
CASSLDLAEGYNEQFF
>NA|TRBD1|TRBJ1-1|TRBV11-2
TGTGCCAGCAGCTTAGTAGGGCCAGGGGGCGGGAACACTGAAGCTTTCTTT
CASSLVGPGGGNTEAFF
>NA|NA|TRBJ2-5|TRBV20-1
TGCAGTGCGGGAGGAGGGGAGACCCAGTACTTC
CSAGGGETQYF
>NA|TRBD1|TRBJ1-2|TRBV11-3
TGTGCCAGCAGCTCCGGGACAGATGGCTACACCTTC
CASSSGTDGYTF
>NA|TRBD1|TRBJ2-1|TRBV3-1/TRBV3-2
TGTGCCAGCAGCCAAGATGGGGTTTTAGGGACAGGTACAGATGAGCAGTTCTTC
CASSQDGVLGTGTDEQFF
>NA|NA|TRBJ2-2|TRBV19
TGTGCCAGTAGTATCCCCGGGGAGCTGTTTTTT
CASSIPGELFF
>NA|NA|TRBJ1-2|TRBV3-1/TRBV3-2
TGTGCCAGCAGCCAACCAGGGATATATGGCTACACCTTC
CASSQPGIYGYTF
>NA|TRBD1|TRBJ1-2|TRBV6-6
TGTGCCAGCTCTGGGGAGAACAGGGGAGGGTATGGCTACACCTTC
CASSGENRGGYGYTF
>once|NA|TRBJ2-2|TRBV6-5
TGTGCCAGCAGCCTTACAGGGCTTGGCGGGGAGCTGTTTTTT
CASSLTGLGGELFF
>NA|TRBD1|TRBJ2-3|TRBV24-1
TGTGCCACCAGTGACCTGACAGGGGCAGGAGATACGCAGTATTTT
CATSDLTGAGDTQYF
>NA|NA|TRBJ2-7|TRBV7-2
TGTGCCAGCAGCATTGACAGCGAGGGGTTCGAGCAGTACTTC
CASSIDSEGFEQYF
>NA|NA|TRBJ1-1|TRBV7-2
TGTGCCAGCAGCTTAGGCTTGATGGCGAACACTGAAGCTTTCTTT
CASSLGLMANTEAFF
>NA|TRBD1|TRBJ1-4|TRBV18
TGTGCCAGCTCACAGCGGACAGGGGGGAATGAAAAACTGTTTTTT
CASSQRTGGNEKLFF
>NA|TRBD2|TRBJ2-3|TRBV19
TGTGCCAGTAGTCCCTTGCGGCTAGCGGGAGGGCGCACAGATACGCAGTATTTT
CASSPLRLAGGRTDTQYF
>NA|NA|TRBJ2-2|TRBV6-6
TGTGCCAGCAGTTACTCTTCTGCGAACACCGGGGAGCTGTTTTTT
CASSYSSANTGELFF
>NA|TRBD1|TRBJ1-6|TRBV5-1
TGCGCCAGCAGCCCGACAGGGTCCTATAATTCACCCCTCCACTTT
CASSPTGSYNSPLHF
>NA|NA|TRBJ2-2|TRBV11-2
TGTGCCAGCAGCTTACGTACAGCCTACACCGGGGAGCTGTTTTTT
CASSLRTAYTGELFF
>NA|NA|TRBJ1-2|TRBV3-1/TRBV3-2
TGTGCCAACAGCCACAAAGGGACCGGGTATGGCTACACCTTC
CANSHKGTGYGYTF
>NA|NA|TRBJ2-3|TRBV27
TGTGCCAGCAGTTTGGGCAGGGGCCCAGATACGCAGTATTTT
CASSLGRGPDTQYF
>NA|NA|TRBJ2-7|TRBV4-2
TGTGCCAGCAGCCAAGGAGGGTTGGGGGAGCAGTACTTC
CASSQGGLGEQYF
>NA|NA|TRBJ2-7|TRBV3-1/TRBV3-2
TGTGCCAGCAGCCAAGCCTCGGCGGGGGAGCAGTACTTC
CASSQASAGEQYF
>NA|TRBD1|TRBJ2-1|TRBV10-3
TGTGCCATCAGTGAGTCGATGGGACAGGGTAACAATGAGCAGTTCTTC
CAISESMGQGNNEQFF
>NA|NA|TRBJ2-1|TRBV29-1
TGCAGCGTTGAACCCTCACAATGGGAGAAGTTCTTC
CSVEPSQWEKFF
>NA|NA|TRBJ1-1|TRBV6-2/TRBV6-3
TGTGCCAGCAGTCACCCCCGACTTCGGGGGGGAGCTTTCTTT
CASSHPRLRGGAFF
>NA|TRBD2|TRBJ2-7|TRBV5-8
TGTGCCAGCAGCTCCCGTTTAATAGCGGGAGGAAACGAGCAGTACTTC
CASSSRLIAGGNEQYF
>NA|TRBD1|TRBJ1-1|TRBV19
TGTGCCAGTAGTCCCACCCGACAGGGGAACACTGAAGCTTTCTTT
CASSPTRQGNTEAFF
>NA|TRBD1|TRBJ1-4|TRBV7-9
TGTGCCAGCAGCTTAGCGCTTGTCCCAGGGGGTGAAAAACTGTTTTTT
CASSLALVPGGEKLFF
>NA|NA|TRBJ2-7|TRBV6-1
TGTGCCAGCAGTGAAGGGGTCGGGATCTACGAGCAGTACTTC
CASSEGVGIYEQYF
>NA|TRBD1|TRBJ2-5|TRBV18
TGTGCCAGCTCAGCGACAGGGGCGGACGAGACCCAGTACTTC
CASSATGADETQYF
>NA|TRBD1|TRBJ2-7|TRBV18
TGTGCCAGCTCCCGGACAGGGGGAGTCTACGAGCAGTACTTC
CASSRTGGVYEQYF
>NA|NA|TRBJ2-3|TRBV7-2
TGTGCCAGCAGCTTAGAGATAGCTGCAGATACGCAGTATTTT
CASSLEIAADTQYF
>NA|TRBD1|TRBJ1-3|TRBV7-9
TGTGCCAGCAGCATAAGAGGACAGGGGGGAAACACCATATATTTT
CASSIRGQGGNTIYF
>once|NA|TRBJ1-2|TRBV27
TGTGCCACCGCGTTTGGGGAGAACTATGGCTACACCTTC
CATAFGENYGYTF
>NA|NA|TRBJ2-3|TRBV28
TGTGCCAGCAGTTTAATAGATACGCAGTATTTT
CASSLIDTQYF
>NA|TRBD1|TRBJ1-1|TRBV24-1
TGTGCCACCAGTGACGCGCAGGGGACAGGGTTGGATGAAGCTTTCTTT
CATSDAQGTGLDEAFF
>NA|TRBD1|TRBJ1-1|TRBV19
TGTGCCAGTAGCGTTCAAGGGACAGGTATCGAAGCTTTCTTT
CASSVQGTGIEAFF
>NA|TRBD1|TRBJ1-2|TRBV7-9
TGTGCCAGCAGCTCTTCCCCTTTTAAGGGGGCGGGTGGCTACACCTTC
CASSSSPFKGAGGYTF
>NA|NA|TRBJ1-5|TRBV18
TGTGCCAGCTCCGGGCCAACAGGAAGCAATCAGCCCCAGCATTTT
CASSGPTGSNQPQHF
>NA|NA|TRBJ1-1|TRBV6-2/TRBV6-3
TGTGCCAGCAGTACGTCCCGGACCACTGAAGCTTTCTTT
CASSTSRTTEAFF